One sample yielded the 7 T cell receptor beta chains listed below, sequenced in a study of cytomegalovirus exposure and HLA in healthy donors. With 60 Vbeta and 13 Jbeta primers, the PCR was carried out. The table came from immunoSEQ multiplex PCR; TCRdb's copy has only in-frame clones and leaves some out. The repertoire consists of about 120,000 clones, with roughly 62% occurring once and the leading ten covering roughly 1.6%. The sequenced sample was PBMCs. The receptors were gathered from a man aged 25 to 40 in good health and CMV-seropositive.

V is TRBV11-2 and J is TRBJ2-3; 13 bases match TRBD2. Trimming took 4 bases from V and 4 from J; bases not matched to a gene: 5. The CDR3 runs to 16 residues. CDR1 SGHAT and CDR2 FQNNGV come from the germline V gene. CDR3 sequence: CASSSGLAGVADTQYF. CDR3 coding DNA: TGTGCCAGCAGCTCAGGACTAGCGGGAGTGGCAGATACGCAGTATTTT.

The rearrangement links TRBV30 to TRBJ2-1; 9 bases are a match to TRBD2. Germline loops: CDR1 GTSNPN, CDR2 SVGIG (reference sequence). V lost 4 bases to trimming and J lost 9 bases; unmatched junction nucleotides: 13. This CDR3 spans 15 amino acids. CDR3 sequence (DNA): TGTGCCTGGAACGACGGTGCGGGAGGGCCTGCTGAGCAGTTCTTC. Protein product: CAWNDGAGGPAEQFF. Looking up the rest from reference TRBV30 and TRBJ2-1 gives the full variable domain: SQTIHQWPATLVQPVGSPLSLECTVEGTSNPNLYWYRQAAGRGLQLLFYSVGIGQISSEVPQNLSASRPQDRQFILSSKKLLLSDSGFYLCAWNDGAGGPAEQFFGPGTRLTVL.

This rearrangement joins TRBV2 to TRBJ1-1; D is perhaps TRBD1 (5 bases). The CDR3 spans 14 residues. Deletions cut 4 bases from V and 1 base from J, with 10 bases between. Per the germline V gene, CDR1 is SNHLY and CDR2 is FYNNEI. Here the CDR3 DNA reads TGTGCCAGCAGTGCAGCCGGGGGGAACACTGAAGCTTTCTTT. It translates to CASSAAGGNTEAFF.

The genes are TRBV11-2 and TRBJ1-1; D is undetermined. CDR3 length equals 13 residues. The V end lost 5 bases, the J end lost 0 bases, and 7 bases lay between the germline ends. The germline gives CDR1 SGHAT, CDR2 FQNNGV. In DNA form, the CDR3 reads TGTGCCAGCAGCCTAATTATGAACACTGAAGCTTTCTTT. It is translated as CASSLIMNTEAFF.

The chain uses TRBV7-2 and TRBJ1-5; the D gene is possibly TRBD1 (6 bases). Germline CDR1 reads SGHTA; CDR2 reads FQGNSA. V dropped 4 bases and J dropped 9 bases, with 19 bases sitting between them. This CDR3 has 15 residues. The CDR3 sequence: CASSSRQAWALPQHF. The CDR3 DNA reads TGTGCCAGCAGCTCGCGACAGGCATGGGCCTTGCCCCAGCATTTT. Full variable domain (outside the CDR3, taken from reference TRBV7-2 and TRBJ1-5): GAGVSQSPSNKVTEKGKDVELRCDPISGHTALYWYRQSLGQGLEFLIYFQGNSAPDKSGLPSDRFSAERTGGSVSTLTIQRTQQEDSAVYLCASSSRQAWALPQHFGDGTRLSIL.

The J gene is TRBJ2-5, the V gene TRBV18; possible D gene TRBD1, 6 bases. The J call may be in error: the DNA end matches TRBJ2-7 better. CDR1 and CDR2 from the germline V gene are KGHSH and LQKENI. CDR3 length: 14 amino acids. The DNA of the CDR3 is TGTGCCAGCTCACCAGCCACAGGGTTCTACGAGCAGTACTTC. Protein: CASSPATGFYEQYF.

The chain combines TRBV7-2 with TRBJ2-2; tentatively, D is TRBD2 (6 bases). This CDR3 contains 17 residues. From germline, CDR1 is SGHTA and CDR2 FQGNSA. The germline V and J ends were trimmed by 6 bases and 3 bases, with 20 bases remaining between them. The CDR3 nucleotides read TGTGCCAGCAGTGAGATTGGGTCGGGAGTTGACACCGGGGAGCTGTTTTTT. Amino acids: CASSEIGSGVDTGELFF.